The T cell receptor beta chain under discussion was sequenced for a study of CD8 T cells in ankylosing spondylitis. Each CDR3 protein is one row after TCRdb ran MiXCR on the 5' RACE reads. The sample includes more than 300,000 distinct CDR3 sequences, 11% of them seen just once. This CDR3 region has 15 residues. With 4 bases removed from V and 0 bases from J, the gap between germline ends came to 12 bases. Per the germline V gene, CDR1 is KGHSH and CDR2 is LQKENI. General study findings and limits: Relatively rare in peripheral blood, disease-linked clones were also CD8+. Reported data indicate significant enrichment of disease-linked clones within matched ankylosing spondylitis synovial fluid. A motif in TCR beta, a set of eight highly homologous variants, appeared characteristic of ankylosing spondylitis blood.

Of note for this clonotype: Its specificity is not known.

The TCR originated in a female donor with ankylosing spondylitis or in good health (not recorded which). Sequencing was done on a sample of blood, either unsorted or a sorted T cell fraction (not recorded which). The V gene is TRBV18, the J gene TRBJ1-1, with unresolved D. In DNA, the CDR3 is TGTGCCAGCTCACAACCGAGGCAGTTGAACACTGAAGCTTTCTTT. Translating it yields CASSQPRQLNTEAFF.